This T cell receptor beta chain was identified during a study of blood T cell repertoires in COVID-19. Germline loops: CDR1 SGHRS, CDR2 YFSETQ. V was trimmed by 4 bases and J by 1 base, leaving 8 bases between them. The CDR3 extends over 13 amino acids. As processed by the authors: Amplification of reference gene primers was used by the study to estimate nucleated cell counts. Clones were sequenced by immunoSEQ multiplex PCR, and TCRdb holds only the in-frame ones, with some missing. That table supplies the V and J calls and clone size; D and trimming were determined from the DNA. The repertoire holds some 160,000 clones, with more than 75% as singletons.

This chain links TRBV5-1 with TRBJ1-1; D is perhaps TRBD1 (5 bases). Sequenced input: peripheral blood. The TCR sequence derives from a woman older than 75 with COVID-19, enrolled during active disease. Written as DNA, the CDR3 is TGCGCCAGCAGCGCAACAGGGAACACTGAAGCTTTCTTT. It yields the protein CASSATGNTEAFF.